These 18 T cell receptor beta chains were all obtained from the same sample, sequenced in a study of cytomegalovirus exposure and HLA in healthy donors. PCR primers comprised 60 Vbeta and 13 Jbeta primers. Profiled with immunoSEQ multiplex PCR; TCRdb holds only in-frame clones, not every one. The sample has 100,000 to 150,000 clones, 82% seen once; the top ten hold approximately 1.2%. The sequencing input was PBMCs. Receptors originate from a boy between 10 and 17 years old in good health and CMV-seronegative.

This clone turned up a few times. The chain employs TRBV11-2 and TRBJ1-2; possible D gene TRBD1, 6 bases. Germline CDR1 reads SGHAT; CDR2 reads FQNNGV. CDR3 size: 16 residues. V was pared by 3 bases and J by 0 bases, with 14 bases between. CDR3 DNA sequence: TGTGCCAGCAGCTTGATGAGGGGGTCGACTAACTATGGCTACACCTTC. Protein sequence: CASSLMRGSTNYGYTF.

The chain recombines TRBV6-6 with TRBJ1-2; TRBD1 might be the D (5 bases). Germline values: CDR1 MNHNY, CDR2 SVGAGI (reference sequence). Trimming left V 7 bases short and J 7 bases short, with 16 bases between. This CDR3 comprises 13 residues. The CDR3 is CASKEGDARGYTF. Written as DNA, the CDR3 is TGTGCCAGCAAAGAAGGGGATGCGCGTGGCTACACCTTC.

The gene calls are TRBV6-1 and TRBJ1-2; D unclear. V lost 6 bases, J lost 3 bases, and 11 bases lay in between. Germline values: CDR1 MNHNS, CDR2 SASEGT. The CDR3 covers 13 residues. The CDR3 DNA is TGTGCCAGCAGCGAGGGAGGTTACTATGGCTACACCTTC. This codes for CASSEGGYYGYTF.

The chain combines TRBV5-1 with TRBJ2-7; D is perhaps TRBD1 (5 bases). The germline V gene encodes CDR1 SGHRS and CDR2 YFSETQ. Trimming left V 4 bases short and J 1 base short, with 12 bases between. The CDR3 is 14 residues long. Here the CDR3 DNA reads TGCGCCAGCAGCGCGGATACAGGATCCTACGAGCAGTACTTC. Protein product: CASSADTGSYEQYF. The complete variable domain, with remaining parts taken from reference TRBV5-1 and TRBJ2-7, reads KAGVTQTPRYLIKTRGQQVTLSCSPISGHRSVSWYQQTPGQGLQFLFEYFSETQRNKGNFPGRFSGRQFSNSRSEMNVSTLELGDSALYLCASSADTGSYEQYFGPGTRLTVT.

The chain combines TRBV29-1 with TRBJ2-5, with D possibly TRBD2 on 6 matching bases. V was clipped by 1 base and J by 5 bases, with 14 bases between them. Germline CDR1 is SQVTM and CDR2 is ANQGSEA. The CDR3 consists of 14 residues. CDR3 coding DNA: TGCAGCGTTGAAGTGCGGGACGCAGGGGAGACCCAGTACTTC. Its translation is CSVEVRDAGETQYF.

The V call is TRBV4-3, the J call TRBJ2-1; 10 bases map to TRBD2. The germline V gene encodes CDR1 LGHNA and CDR2 YSLEER. This CDR3 is 17 amino acids long. With 2 bases clipped from V and 6 bases from J, the junction kept 10 bases outside the gene matches. As DNA, the CDR3 is TGCGCCAGCAGCCAAATCAGGGGGGGACTAGCGACCAATGAGCAGTTCTTC. Its protein product is CASSQIRGGLATNEQFF.

The chain carries TRBV7-9 and TRBJ1-2; D gene uncertain. Trimming shortened V by 5 bases and J by 4 bases, and 11 bases separated the two germline ends. Germline V gene data show CDR1 as SEHNR and CDR2 as FQNEAQ (reference sequence). This CDR3 comprises 13 residues. In DNA, the CDR3 is TGTGCCAGCAGCGCCACAGAGATCTATGGCTACACCTTC. Amino acid sequence: CASSATEIYGYTF.

The count of this clone is one. The gene calls are TRBV6-1 and TRBJ2-1; 15 nucleotides match TRBD2. The CDR3 sequence is 14 residues long. Trimming cost V 6 bases and J 12 bases; bases outside gene matches: 6. Per germline, CDR1 MNHNS and CDR2 SASEGT. The DNA for the CDR3 is TGTGCCAGCAGCCGGACTAGCGGGAGGGATATGCAGTTCTTC. This translates into CASSRTSGRDMQFF.

The chain couples TRBV5-4 to TRBJ1-4, with D unclear. With 4 bases removed from V and 10 bases from J, the gap between germline ends came to 20 bases. CDR3 length: 15 residues. CDR1 SGHNT and CDR2 YYREEE come from the germline V gene (reference sequence). The DNA of the CDR3 is TGTGCCAGCAGCCTTCGGCAGGAATCGGTCGGAAAACTGTTTTTT. It codes for CASSLRQESVGKLFF.

This chain uses TRBV10-3 with TRBJ2-1; 7 bases fit TRBD1. Germline V CDR1 and CDR2: ENHRY, SYGVKD. The V and J ends lost 10 bases and 6 bases, in that order; junction bases with no gene match: 9. CDR3 length: 13 residues. Here the CDR3 reads CATRQGSSNEQFF. The CDR3 coding sequence is TGTGCCACCCGACAGGGATCGAGCAATGAGCAGTTCTTC.

CDR3 sequence: CATSREGLAGEDTQYF. The CDR3 nucleotides are TGTGCCACCAGCAGAGAGGGACTAGCGGGAGAAGATACGCAGTATTTT. The chain recombines TRBV15 with TRBJ2-3, with 14 bases fitting TRBD2. CDR3 size: 16 residues. Germline V gene data show CDR1 as LNHNV and CDR2 as YYDKDF (reference sequence). Trimming at V came to 0 bases and at J to 5 bases, leaving 1 base not matched to a gene.

V is TRBV27 and J is TRBJ1-1; D is perhaps TRBD1 (6 bases). Trimming removed 3 bases at V and 10 bases at J, with 12 bases between. The germline gives CDR1 MNHEY, CDR2 SMNVEV (reference sequence). The CDR3 runs to 12 residues. The CDR3 bases are TGTGCCAGCAGTTTCCCCGGACAGTCAGCTTTCTTT. It translates to CASSFPGQSAFF.

J is TRBJ1-1 and V is TRBV5-1; D might be TRBD1 (5 bases). Germline V gene data show CDR1 as SGHRS and CDR2 as YFSETQ. CDR3 length: 15 amino acids. Trimming removed 4 bases at V and 3 bases at J, with 16 bases between. The CDR3 protein is CASSPSGPGDTEAFF. As DNA, the CDR3 is TGCGCCAGCAGCCCCTCAGGGCCGGGGGACACTGAAGCTTTCTTT.

The chain uses TRBV19 and TRBJ1-5; D is unclear. The CDR3 is 13 residues long. The germline V and J ends were trimmed by 7 bases and 6 bases, with 13 bases remaining between them. CDR1 and CDR2 (germline): LNHDA, SQIVND (reference sequence). This CDR3 reads CASTPVGGQPQHF. The CDR3 nucleotides read TGTGCCAGTACCCCCGTAGGAGGTCAGCCCCAGCATTTT.

This chain joins TRBV27 and TRBJ2-2, with TRBD1 matching over 10 bases. The J segment lost 5 bases and the V segment lost 6 bases, leaving 12 bases of the junction unmatched. The CDR3 contains 17 residues. Germline V gives CDR1 MNHEY, CDR2 SMNVEV (reference sequence). Here the CDR3 DNA reads TGTGCCAGCAGGACAGGGGGCGCCGGTGTACTGACCGGGGAGCTGTTTTTT. Translated, it gives CASRTGGAGVLTGELFF.

CDR3 nucleotides: TGTGCCAGCAGCGTAGGGACAAATCAGGCAGATACGCAGTATTTT. Its protein product is CASSVGTNQADTQYF. The genes are TRBV9 and TRBJ2-3, with TRBD1 as a possible D gene (5 bases). The CDR3 extends over 15 amino acids. Trimming took off 0 bases at V and 4 bases at J, with 12 bases between the two ends. The germline V gene encodes CDR1 SGDLS and CDR2 YYNGEE.

The chain joins TRBV7-6 to TRBJ2-7, with TRBD1 as a possible D gene (5 bases). Trimming shortened V by 5 bases and J by 1 base, and 15 bases separated the two germline ends. This CDR3 region has 15 residues. Germline CDR1 SGHVS, CDR2 FNYEAQ. The CDR3 DNA follows: TGTGCCAGCAGCGACTCTCCCGCAGGGTCCTACGAGCAGTACTTC. Residues: CASSDSPAGSYEQYF. Filled out from reference TRBV7-6 and TRBJ2-7, the complete variable domain reads GAGVSQSPRYKVTKRGQDVALRCDPISGHVSLYWYRQALGQGPEFLTYFNYEAQQDKSGLPNDRFSAERPEGSISTLTIQRTEQRDSAMYRCASSDSPAGSYEQYFGPGTRLTVT.

This rearrangement joins TRBV5-4 to TRBJ2-2, with TRBD2 identical over 11 bases. The CDR3 length is 17 residues. Per germline, CDR1 SGHNT and CDR2 YYREEE (reference sequence). V lost 2 bases to trimming and J lost 5 bases; unmatched junction nucleotides: 8. The CDR3 protein is CASSFVAGGPGTGELFF. The CDR3 bases are TGTGCCAGCAGCTTTGTAGCGGGAGGGCCAGGGACCGGGGAGCTGTTTTTT.